What follows are 20 T cell receptor beta chains derived from one specimen sequenced in a study of cytomegalovirus exposure and HLA in healthy donors. Profiling relied on immunoSEQ multiplex PCR, and the TCRdb table lists in-frame clones only, not all of them. The sample has 250,000 to 400,000 clones; 88% are singletons. Sequenced material: PBMCs. The receptors shown here come from a man aged 30-40 years in good health and CMV-seronegative.

The V call is TRBV6-6, the J call TRBJ2-2; a weak D match, TRBD1 (6 bases). V lost 7 bases to trimming and J lost 0 bases, with 9 bases between them. This CDR3 has 14 amino acids. The germline CDR1 and CDR2 sequences are MNHNY and SVGAGI (reference sequence). CDR3: CASTGTTNTGELFF. Written as DNA, the CDR3 is TGTGCCAGCACCGGGACAACGAACACCGGGGAGCTGTTTTTT.

The V call is TRBV27, the J call TRBJ2-1; TRBD1 is a possible D gene (6 bases). V lost 2 bases and J 0 bases, leaving 11 bases between the germline ends. This CDR3 is built from 16 residues. Germline CDR1 reads MNHEY; CDR2 reads SMNVEV (reference sequence). CDR3 nucleotides: TGTGCCAGCAGTTTACGGACAGCTAGCTCCTACAATGAGCAGTTCTTC. Amino acids: CASSLRTASSYNEQFF.

The V and J genes are TRBV6-1 and TRBJ1-5; the match to TRBD1 covers 9 bases. J was trimmed by 1 base and V by 1 base; bases with no gene match: 8. CDR3 length: 18 amino acids. CDR1 and CDR2 from the germline V gene are MNHNS and SASEGT. This CDR3 is CASSEGGQGSVSNQPQHF. The DNA for the CDR3 is TGTGCCAGCAGTGAAGGGGGACAGGGTTCGGTGAGCAATCAGCCCCAGCATTTT.

This sequence joins TRBV4-1 and TRBJ2-2; 7 positions match TRBD1. The J segment lost 0 bases and the V segment lost 1 base, leaving 2 bases of the junction unmatched. Germline assignment: CDR1 MGHRA and CDR2 YSYEKL. The CDR3 loop spans 16 amino acids. The CDR3 region has the DNA TGCGCCAGCAGCCAAGGGGACAGAACGAACACCGGGGAGCTGTTTTTT. It translates to CASSQGDRTNTGELFF.

The chain uses TRBV6-5 and TRBJ2-7; D is uncertain. The germline CDR1 and CDR2 sequences are MNHEY and SVGAGI. V lost 0 bases to trimming and J lost 5 bases, with 14 bases between them. The CDR3 contains 15 residues. The CDR3 region is CASSYSDWNSHEQYF. The CDR3 region has the DNA TGTGCCAGCAGTTACTCTGACTGGAATTCCCACGAGCAGTACTTC.

V usage is TRBV7-9 and J usage is TRBJ1-1; 8 bases agree with TRBD1. J lost 4 bases, V lost 3 bases, and 4 bases had no gene match. Germline assignment: CDR1 SEHNR and CDR2 FQNEAQ (reference sequence). This CDR3 contains 14 residues. This chain's CDR3 is CASSLDRVGTEAFF. As DNA, the CDR3 is TGTGCCAGCAGCTTGGACAGGGTTGGCACTGAAGCTTTCTTT.

V usage is TRBV5-6 and J usage is TRBJ2-7; D not certain. From germline, CDR1 is SGHDT and CDR2 YYEEEE. The CDR3 consists of 13 residues. Trimming left V 3 bases short and J 4 bases short, with 11 bases between. The CDR3 is CASSSGGGYEQYF. The CDR3 nucleotides read TGTGCCAGCAGCTCCGGCGGCGGTTACGAGCAGTACTTC.

The chain joins TRBV29-1 to TRBJ2-1; tentatively, D is TRBD1 (5 bases). Trimming pared 0 bases from V and 10 bases from J, leaving 16 bases between. This CDR3 comprises 14 residues. CDR1 and CDR2 from the germline V gene are SQVTM and ANQGSEA. CDR3 in amino acids: CSVEEPGAPGEQFF. The CDR3 DNA follows: TGCAGCGTTGAAGAACCTGGGGCCCCCGGGGAGCAGTTCTTC.

The rearrangement links TRBV6-5 to TRBJ2-1, with TRBD1 matching over 7 bases. Germline-derived CDR1 and CDR2 are MNHEY and SVGAGI. Trimming at V came to 2 bases and at J to 5 bases, leaving 9 bases not matched to a gene. The CDR3 is 16 amino acids. For the CDR3, the DNA is TGTGCCAGCAGTTACGGTGACAGGGCCGGAAACAATGAGCAGTTCTTC. It is translated as CASSYGDRAGNNEQFF.

The chain carries TRBV7-9 and TRBJ1-6; a weak D match, TRBD1 (5 bases). This CDR3 contains 12 residues. Trimming took 1 base from V and 14 from J, leaving 9 bases between them. Germline CDR1 and CDR2: SEHNR and FQNEAQ (reference sequence). CDR3 nucleotides: TGTGCCAGCAGCTTAGGACAGTCGGCCCTCCACTTT. This sequence encodes CASSLGQSALHF.

This clone was seen once. The chain employs TRBV6-6 and TRBJ1-4; TRBD1 matches 7 bases. Trimming removed 8 bases from V and 5 bases from J; junction bases left unmatched: 11. This CDR3 comprises 15 residues. Per germline, CDR1 MNHNY and CDR2 SVGAGI (reference sequence). The CDR3: CASSHGDSRNEKLFF. CDR3 DNA sequence: TGTGCCAGCTCCCATGGGGACAGTCGAAATGAAAAACTGTTTTTT.

The genes are TRBV9 and TRBJ2-5, with D perhaps matching TRBD1 (5 bases). The ends were cut back, 0 bases at V and 2 bases at J, with 14 bases in the middle. Germline V gene sequence: CDR1 SGDLS, CDR2 YYNGEE. This CDR3 has 16 residues. CDR3 bases: TGTGCCAGCAGCGTAGATCCTTGGGGCGTACAAGAGACCCAGTACTTC. Translating it yields CASSVDPWGVQETQYF.

The chain recombines TRBV27 with TRBJ2-1; D ambiguous. Germline CDR1 reads MNHEY; CDR2 reads SMNVEV (reference sequence). The V end lost 2 bases, the J end lost 7 bases, and 15 bases lay between the germline ends. This CDR3 has 15 amino acids. CDR3 DNA: TGTGCCAGCAGTTTAGGCAGGTACACCTTAAATGAGCAGTTCTTC. As protein: CASSLGRYTLNEQFF.

V usage is TRBV4-2 and J usage is TRBJ2-1, with 10 bases that match TRBD2. The CDR3 loop spans 15 amino acids. CDR1 and CDR2 from the germline V gene are LGHNA and YNFKEQ. After removal of 5 bases from V and 2 bases from J, the junction contained 3 bases not matched to a gene. CDR3 in amino acids: CASSRSGGAYNEQFF. The CDR3 coding sequence is TGTGCCAGCAGCAGGAGCGGGGGGGCCTACAATGAGCAGTTCTTC.

V and J are TRBV6-1 and TRBJ2-1, with 8 bases aligning to TRBD2. The V segment lost 4 bases and the J segment 7 bases; nucleotides outside the gene matches: 6. This CDR3 is 14 amino acids long. The V gene's germline CDR1 is MNHNS and CDR2 SASEGT. CDR3 amino acids: CASSAGTSWNEQFF. The CDR3 DNA reads as TGTGCCAGCAGTGCCGGGACTAGTTGGAATGAGCAGTTCTTC.

The chain is built from TRBV2 and TRBJ1-1; a weak D match, TRBD1 (5 bases). V lost 6 bases and J 5 bases, leaving 10 bases between the germline ends. Germline CDR1 and CDR2: SNHLY and FYNNEI. The CDR3 is 12 amino acids. CDR3 sequence: CASRGGGTEAFF. DNA of the CDR3: TGTGCCAGCAGGGGTGGGGGGACTGAAGCTTTCTTT.

The V call is TRBV30, the J call TRBJ1-4, with 8 positions matching TRBD1. CDR1 and CDR2 from the germline V gene are GTSNPN and SVGIG (reference sequence). Trimming at V came to 5 bases and at J to 6 bases, leaving 5 bases not matched to a gene. This CDR3 spans 13 amino acids. This CDR3 reads CAWGTGGYEKLFF. The CDR3 DNA is TGTGCCTGGGGGACAGGAGGCTATGAAAAACTGTTTTTT. The full variable domain, with the rest looked up from reference TRBV30 and TRBJ1-4, is SQTIHQWPATLVQPVGSPLSLECTVEGTSNPNLYWYRQAAGRGLQLLFYSVGIGQISSEVPQNLSASRPQDRQFILSSKKLLLSDSGFYLCAWGTGGYEKLFFGSGTQLSVL.

J is TRBJ1-1 and V is TRBV5-1, with a possible D match to TRBD1 (6 bases). V lost 5 bases to trimming and J lost 1 base, with 9 bases between them. The CDR3 runs 13 residues. CDR1 and CDR2 (germline): SGHRS, YFSETQ. The CDR3 region has the DNA TGCGCCAGCAGTCAACAGGGGAACACTGAAGCTTTCTTT. Translated: CASSQQGNTEAFF.

The CDR3 here is CASSTARGSTGELFF. In DNA form, the CDR3 reads TGTGCCAGTAGTACGGCCAGGGGAAGCACCGGGGAGCTGTTTTTT. V and J are TRBV19 and TRBJ2-2; D may be TRBD1 (6 bases). The CDR3 extends over 15 amino acids. Looked up from germline, CDR1 is LNHDA and CDR2 is SQIVND (reference sequence). The V gene lost 4 bases and the J gene lost 4 bases, with 13 bases spanning the gap.

V gene TRBV5-5 combines with J gene TRBJ2-7; 8 bases are a match to TRBD1. Unmatched junction bases numbered 12, after V lost 7 bases and J lost 6 bases. This CDR3 has 14 residues. The germline CDR1 and CDR2 sequences are SGHKS and YYEKEE (reference sequence). CDR3 in amino acids: CASCDGQGGSEQYF. The CDR3 DNA sequence: TGTGCCAGCTGCGACGGACAGGGTGGCTCCGAGCAGTACTTC.